The next 26 T cell receptor beta chains were all read from a single sample in a study of shared clonotypes between healthy human individuals. Sequencing used immunoSEQ multiplex PCR; TCRdb keeps in-frame clones, though not all of them. The sample yields hundreds of thousands of clones, about 95% seen once. The naive CD8 population came from CD45RO-negative cells selected for CCR7, without terminally differentiated effector memory CD45RA+ cells. Sequencing input: naive CD8+ T cells sorted from blood. All receptors derive from a woman in her 30s in good health.

V usage is TRBV27 and J usage is TRBJ1-6, with a weak D call TRBD1 (6 bases). Germline CDR1 is MNHEY and CDR2 is SMNVEV (reference sequence). The CDR3 has 13 residues. V was shortened by 10 bases and J by 10 bases, with 17 bases between the two germline ends. Here the CDR3 reads CATWGGGGSPLHF. CDR3 DNA: TGTGCCACCTGGGGAGGGGGTGGCTCACCCCTCCACTTT.

CDR3 sequence: CASSVALAGARYEQYF. The CDR3 DNA sequence: TGTGCCAGCAGCGTAGCACTAGCGGGAGCCCGCTACGAGCAGTACTTC. The rearrangement uses TRBV9 and TRBJ2-7, with 11 bases matching TRBD2. Germline trimming cut 0 bases from V and 3 bases from J; bases unmatched to any gene: 5. The CDR3 runs to 16 residues. The germline V gene has CDR1 SGDLS and CDR2 YYNGEE. Filled out from reference TRBV9 and TRBJ2-7, the complete variable domain reads DSGVTQTPKHLITATGQRVTLRCSPRSGDLSVYWYQQSLDQGLQFLIQYYNGEERAKGNILERFSAQQFPDLHSELNLSSLELGDSALYFCASSVALAGARYEQYFGPGTRLTVT.

This chain uses TRBV7-8 with TRBJ2-1, with 9 bases that match TRBD1. This CDR3 has 16 amino acids. Trimming at V came to 4 bases and at J to 9 bases, leaving 13 bases not matched to a gene. From germline, CDR1 is SGHVS and CDR2 FQNEAQ. The CDR3: CASSSARDRDRSEQFF. The CDR3 nucleotides are TGTGCCAGCAGCTCGGCCCGGGACAGGGATCGGAGTGAGCAGTTCTTC.

Details on this clone: Within the sample, other DNA sequences also encode this same CDR3. CDR3 amino acids: CATTAGGSNQPQHF. For the CDR3, the DNA is TGTGCCACTACAGCAGGAGGGAGCAATCAGCCCCAGCATTTT. The chain recombines TRBV27 with TRBJ1-5, with D unclear. V shed 10 bases and J shed 1 base, with 14 bases lying between them. CDR3 length equals 14 residues. Germline CDR1 is MNHEY and CDR2 is SMNVEV (reference sequence).

The rearrangement uses TRBV27 and TRBJ2-1, with D possibly matching TRBD2 (6 bases). The CDR3 has 15 amino acids. With 3 bases removed from V and 2 bases from J, the gap between germline ends came to 11 bases. Germline V gene data show CDR1 as MNHEY and CDR2 as SMNVEV (reference sequence). CDR3 sequence (DNA): TGTGCCAGCAGTTTCTTTAGCGGAACCTACAATGAGCAGTTCTTC. It specifies CASSFFSGTYNEQFF.

This clone appeared a single time. The chain employs TRBV11-2 and TRBJ2-6; no clear D gene. Germline assignment: CDR1 SGHAT and CDR2 FQNNGV. CDR3 length: 14 residues. V was clipped by 0 bases and J by 4 bases, with 4 bases between them. The CDR3 loop reads CASSLEPGANVLTF. CDR3 coding DNA: TGTGCCAGCAGCTTAGAACCCGGGGCCAACGTCCTGACTTTC.

The V gene is TRBV28, the J gene TRBJ1-1, with TRBD1 as a possible D gene (5 bases). Trimming cost V 6 bases and J 1 base, with 9 bases left between them. The CDR3 covers 13 residues. The V gene's germline CDR1 is MDHEN and CDR2 SYDVKM. CDR3 residues: CASSATGNTEAFF. The CDR3 DNA follows: TGTGCCAGCAGCGCTACAGGGAACACTGAAGCTTTCTTT.

This chain uses TRBV7-9 with TRBJ2-7; 7 bases are a match to TRBD1. The V gene end was trimmed by 5 bases and the J gene end by 6 bases; junction bases not matched to a gene: 19. Germline CDR1 is SEHNR and CDR2 is FQNEAQ (reference sequence). The CDR3 extends over 17 amino acids. In nucleotides, the CDR3 is TGTGCCAGCAGCACCGGGACAGCCCTAGCCGTGTCGGGCGAGCAGTACTTC. Translated: CASSTGTALAVSGEQYF.

This chain links TRBV5-6 with TRBJ1-2, with D unresolved. The CDR3 sequence is 15 residues long. Germline-derived CDR1 and CDR2 are SGHDT and YYEEEE. With 8 bases removed from V and 3 bases from J, the gap between germline ends came to 20 bases. In DNA form, the CDR3 reads TGTGCCAGTGCGGACGGACCACTTCTAGACTATGGCTACACCTTC. It yields the protein CASADGPLLDYGYTF.

This chain links TRBV19 with TRBJ2-3; a weak D match, TRBD1 (6 bases). This CDR3 contains 15 residues. Trimming left V 6 bases short and J 1 base short, with 14 bases between. The germline V gene has CDR1 LNHDA and CDR2 SQIVND (reference sequence). Written as DNA, the CDR3 is TGTGCCAGTAGCTCACAGACAGGTGGCACAGATACGCAGTATTTT. Translated: CASSSQTGGTDTQYF.

V is TRBV7-3 and J is TRBJ2-7; 9 bases agree with TRBD2. J gave up 0 bases and V 3 bases, and 0 bases lay outside the gene matches. CDR1 SGHTA and CDR2 FQGTGA come from the germline V gene. CDR3 length equals 14 residues. The CDR3 here is CASSFSGSSYEQYF. The CDR3 DNA reads TGTGCCAGCAGCTTTAGCGGGAGCTCCTACGAGCAGTACTTC.

Of note for this clone: Additional DNA sequences in this sample encode the identical CDR3. The V gene is TRBV7-6, the J gene TRBJ2-7; D remains unclear. Germline CDR1 and CDR2: SGHVS and FNYEAQ. The CDR3 runs to 13 residues. Deletions cut 2 bases from V and 0 bases from J, with 5 bases between. The CDR3 spells CASSLSSSYEQYF. CDR3 nucleotide sequence: TGTGCCAGCAGCTTAAGTAGCTCCTACGAGCAGTACTTC.

The rearrangement links TRBV1 to TRBJ2-7; the table names TRBD2, a call not compared with the DNA. TRBV1 is flagged as a pseudogene. The CDR3 has 18 residues. The CDR3 DNA is TGCACCAGCAGCCAAGGCTCTAGCGGAAGAGCTCGGGCCTACGAGCAGTACTTC. This sequence encodes CTSSQGSSGRARAYEQYF.

V gene TRBV19 combines with J gene TRBJ1-5, with D tentatively TRBD1 (5 bases). The V gene lost 0 bases and the J gene lost 7 bases, with 19 bases spanning the gap. This CDR3 region has 17 residues. Germline CDR1 is LNHDA and CDR2 is SQIVND (reference sequence). The CDR3 DNA sequence: TGTGCCAGTAGTATAGATGGTTGGGGGGAAGGAGTACAGCCCCAGCATTTT. Its protein product is CASSIDGWGEGVQPQHF.

The chain employs TRBV5-1 and TRBJ2-7, with D unclear. CDR3 length: 13 residues. V lost 0 bases and J lost 3, with 7 bases in between. From germline, CDR1 is SGHRS and CDR2 YFSETQ. CDR3 in amino acids: CASSLGSNYEQYF. CDR3 nucleotide sequence: TGCGCCAGCAGCTTGGGTAGCAACTACGAGCAGTACTTC. Full variable domain (outside the CDR3, taken from reference TRBV5-1 and TRBJ2-7): KAGVTQTPRYLIKTRGQQVTLSCSPISGHRSVSWYQQTPGQGLQFLFEYFSETQRNKGNFPGRFSGRQFSNSRSEMNVSTLELGDSALYLCASSLGSNYEQYFGPGTRLTVT.

The CDR3 region is CASSEGPTEAFF. In nucleotides, the CDR3 is TGTGCCAGCAGTGAAGGGCCCACTGAAGCTTTCTTT. The chain has TRBV6-1 and TRBJ1-1; D is unclear. This CDR3 has 12 amino acids. V lost 1 base, J lost 4 bases, and 4 bases lay in between. In germline, CDR1 is MNHNS, CDR2 SASEGT.

The rearrangement links TRBV5-6 to TRBJ2-2, with 7 nucleotides matching TRBD1. The CDR3 is made up of 14 amino acids. Germline V gene sequence: CDR1 SGHDT, CDR2 YYEEEE. The ends lost 3 bases at V and 6 bases at J; junction bases unmatched: 5. The CDR3 here is CASSWDTGAGELFF. For the CDR3, the DNA is TGTGCCAGCAGCTGGGACACAGGGGCCGGGGAGCTGTTTTTT.

This chain joins TRBV19 and TRBJ2-1; D possibly corresponds to TRBD1 (6 bases). The CDR3 is 17 residues long. Per the germline V gene, CDR1 is LNHDA and CDR2 is SQIVND (reference sequence). V was clipped by 4 bases and J by 3 bases, with 19 bases between them. The CDR3, as DNA: TGTGCCAGTAGTACCACATCAGGGGCAGGTTACTACAATGAGCAGTTCTTC. It encodes CASSTTSGAGYYNEQFF.

This sequence joins TRBV19 and TRBJ2-3, with D perhaps being TRBD1 or TRBD2 (5 bases each). There are 15 residues in the CDR3. V shed 6 bases and J shed 0 bases, with 13 bases lying between them. Germline values: CDR1 LNHDA, CDR2 SQIVND (reference sequence). The DNA of the CDR3 is TGTGCCAGTAGGGCGGACGGGGCTAGCACAGATACGCAGTATTTT. Protein: CASRADGASTDTQYF.

V and J are TRBV4-1 and TRBJ1-5, with TRBD1 as a possible D gene (6 bases). Germline CDR1 MGHRA, CDR2 YSYEKL. CDR3 length equals 15 residues. Between the trimmed V and J ends, which lost 3 bases and 5 bases, there was a span of 14 bases. The CDR3 sequence: CASSQETGYHQPQHF. The CDR3 nucleotides are TGCGCCAGCAGCCAGGAAACAGGGTACCATCAGCCCCAGCATTTT.

The V call is TRBV28, the J call TRBJ2-1, with D hard to call. The germline V gene has CDR1 MDHEN and CDR2 SYDVKM. Trimming cost V 3 bases and J 2 bases, with 8 bases left between them. The CDR3 consists of 14 residues. The CDR3 reads CASSLRLTYNEQFF. As DNA, the CDR3 is TGTGCCAGCAGTTTGCGGCTAACCTACAATGAGCAGTTCTTC.

The rearrangement joins TRBV27 to TRBJ1-4; D unclear. Germline V gene data show CDR1 as MNHEY and CDR2 as SMNVEV (reference sequence). The CDR3 extends over 16 amino acids. V was clipped by 4 bases and J by 4 bases, with 16 bases between them. CDR3 protein: CASSSFLLGSNEKLFF. The CDR3 region has the DNA TGTGCCAGCAGTTCTTTCCTCCTTGGAAGTAATGAAAAACTGTTTTTT.

In DNA form, the CDR3 reads TGTGCCAGCAGTTATCGGGAGGGCCTCCACAATGAGCAGTTCTTC. This codes for CASSYREGLHNEQFF. V usage is TRBV6-5 and J usage is TRBJ2-1; 8 nucleotides align to TRBD2. CDR1 is MNHEY, CDR2 SVGAGI, per germline. The CDR3 covers 15 residues. V lost 3 bases to trimming and J lost 5 bases; unmatched junction nucleotides: 6.

This chain joins TRBV7-9 and TRBJ1-5; 7 bases match TRBD1. CDR3 size: 13 residues. Trimming at V came to 5 bases and at J to 7 bases, leaving 5 bases not matched to a gene. The germline V gene has CDR1 SEHNR and CDR2 FQNEAQ (reference sequence). CDR3 amino acids: CASSMEQGQPQHF. DNA for the CDR3: TGTGCCAGCAGCATGGAACAGGGGCAGCCCCAGCATTTT.

The rearrangement joins TRBV11-2 to TRBJ1-2; D is perhaps TRBD1 (6 bases). Trimming took 3 bases from V and 5 from J, leaving 10 bases between them. The CDR3 spans 13 residues. Germline V gene lookup returns CDR1 SGHAT and CDR2 FQNNGV. CDR3 DNA: TGTGCCAGCAGCTTCGGGCAGGGGTATGGCTACACCTTC. Encoded protein: CASSFGQGYGYTF.

This chain connects TRBV29-1 to TRBJ2-7, with D unresolved. V was clipped by 4 bases and J by 0 bases, with 7 bases between them. Germline V gene sequence: CDR1 SQVTM, CDR2 ANQGSEA. The CDR3 totals 12 residues. CDR3 nucleotide sequence: TGCAGCGTTGGTGAGATCTCCTACGAGCAGTACTTC. This translates into CSVGEISYEQYF.